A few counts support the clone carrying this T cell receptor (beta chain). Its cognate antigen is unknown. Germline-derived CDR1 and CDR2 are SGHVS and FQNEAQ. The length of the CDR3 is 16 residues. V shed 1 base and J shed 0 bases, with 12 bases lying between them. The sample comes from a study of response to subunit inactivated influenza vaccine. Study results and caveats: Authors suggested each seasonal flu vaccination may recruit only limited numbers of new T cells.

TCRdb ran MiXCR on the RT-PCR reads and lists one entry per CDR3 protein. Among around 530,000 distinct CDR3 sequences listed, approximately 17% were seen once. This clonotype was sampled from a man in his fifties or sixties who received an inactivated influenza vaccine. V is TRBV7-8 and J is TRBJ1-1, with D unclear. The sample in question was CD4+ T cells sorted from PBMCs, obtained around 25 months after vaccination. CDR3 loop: CASSLVAVRMNTEAFF. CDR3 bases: TGTGCCAGCAGCTTAGTTGCGGTGCGGATGAACACTGAAGCTTTCTTT.